This T cell receptor beta chain derives from a study of T-cell memory formation after mild COVID-19. Findings and limits, study-wide: Day 15 to 85 contracting clones showed balanced CD4/CD8; day 15 to 37 expanders favored CD4+.

Barcoded TCR alpha and TCR beta cDNA libraries with UMIs came from 5'RACE using constant-segment primers. In TCRdb, the 5' RACE reads were re-called with MiXCR into one record per CDR3 protein. The profile shows about 350,000 distinct CDR3 sequences, roughly an eighth of them singletons. Worth noting for this clonotype: As yet, its antigen is unknown.

The sequencing input was PBMCs or a T cell subset sorted from them (not recorded which). The origin of this receptor is a man younger than 30 who had mild COVID-19 (a few samples of this study predate the infection). Cell type and time point are not known.

In DNA form, the CDR3 reads TGTGCCAGCAGTTACAGGGGAAGAGGAACTGAAGCTTTCTTT. This translates into CASSYRGRGTEAFF. The chain has TRBV6-5 and TRBJ1-1; D perhaps matches TRBD1 (5 bases). This CDR3 contains 14 residues. Trimming stripped 2 bases from V and 5 bases from J, with 12 bases between. Per germline, CDR1 MNHEY and CDR2 SVGAGI.